This T cell receptor beta chain is drawn from a study of T-cell reconstitution after alpha-beta-depleted transplantation in children. Germline V lookup: CDR1 LGHNA, CDR2 YSLEER. This CDR3 comprises 15 residues. J lost 2 bases, V lost 4 bases, and 5 bases had no gene match. A word on this clonotype: The antigen remains unidentified.

Broader study findings: Newly made T cells mostly supplied T-cell counts and diversity one year after transplant. For some patients, TCRbeta diversity was high at day 60 because of recipient T cells and thymic progenitors that survived.

It was with unique molecular identifiers that the TCRbeta library was prepared. TCRdb fed the PCR reads into MiXCR, producing one record per CDR3 protein. Of approximately 130,000 distinct CDR3 sequences in the sample, 8.5% to 10% are singletons; the top ten hold about 25%. The sequence was collected from a girl in the first two years of life who had a stem cell transplant for combined immunodeficiency, so the T cells may come from the graft donor. The V and J genes are TRBV4-3 and TRBJ2-7; TRBD2 matches at 10 bases. The input for sequencing was PBMCs, mostly from graft donor cells, taken 180 days after TCRalphabeta/CD19-depleted stem cell transplant. The CDR3 DNA sequence: TGCGCCAGCAGCCCGGGGACTAGCGTGACCTACGAGCAGTACTTC. Translated, it gives CASSPGTSVTYEQYF.